This record concerns one T cell receptor (beta chain) sequence. Preparation of the TCRbeta library used unique molecular identifiers. Via MiXCR, TCRdb re-called the PCR reads, giving one row per CDR3 protein. Of about 340,000 distinct CDR3 sequences in the sample, less than 15% were seen once. This specimen comes from a study of T-cell reconstitution after alpha-beta-depleted transplantation in children. V lost 0 bases, J lost 0 bases, and 6 bases lay in between. Germline V gives CDR1 LNHNV, CDR2 YYDKDF (reference sequence). The CDR3 spans 14 residues. Sequenced material: PBMCs, taken from the stem cell graft. The chain couples TRBV15 to TRBJ2-7; possibly TRBD2 for D (5 bases). This clonotype was sampled from a human donor who donated a stem cell graft to a child with Fanconi anemia. CDR3 DNA: TGTGCCACCAGCAGAGAACTAGGCTCCTACGAGCAGTACTTC. Translated: CATSRELGSYEQYF.